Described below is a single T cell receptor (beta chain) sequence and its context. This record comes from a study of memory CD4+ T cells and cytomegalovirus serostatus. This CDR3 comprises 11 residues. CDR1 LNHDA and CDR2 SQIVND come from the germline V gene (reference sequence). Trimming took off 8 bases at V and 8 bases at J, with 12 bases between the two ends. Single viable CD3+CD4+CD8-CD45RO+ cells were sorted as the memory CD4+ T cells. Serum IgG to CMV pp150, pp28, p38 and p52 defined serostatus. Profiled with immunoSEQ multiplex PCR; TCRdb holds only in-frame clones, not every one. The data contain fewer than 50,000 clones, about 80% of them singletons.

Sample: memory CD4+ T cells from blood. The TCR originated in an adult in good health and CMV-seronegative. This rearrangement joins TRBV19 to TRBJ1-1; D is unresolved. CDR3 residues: CASFRLPEAFF. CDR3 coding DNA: TGTGCCAGTTTCAGGTTACCAGAAGCTTTCTTT.